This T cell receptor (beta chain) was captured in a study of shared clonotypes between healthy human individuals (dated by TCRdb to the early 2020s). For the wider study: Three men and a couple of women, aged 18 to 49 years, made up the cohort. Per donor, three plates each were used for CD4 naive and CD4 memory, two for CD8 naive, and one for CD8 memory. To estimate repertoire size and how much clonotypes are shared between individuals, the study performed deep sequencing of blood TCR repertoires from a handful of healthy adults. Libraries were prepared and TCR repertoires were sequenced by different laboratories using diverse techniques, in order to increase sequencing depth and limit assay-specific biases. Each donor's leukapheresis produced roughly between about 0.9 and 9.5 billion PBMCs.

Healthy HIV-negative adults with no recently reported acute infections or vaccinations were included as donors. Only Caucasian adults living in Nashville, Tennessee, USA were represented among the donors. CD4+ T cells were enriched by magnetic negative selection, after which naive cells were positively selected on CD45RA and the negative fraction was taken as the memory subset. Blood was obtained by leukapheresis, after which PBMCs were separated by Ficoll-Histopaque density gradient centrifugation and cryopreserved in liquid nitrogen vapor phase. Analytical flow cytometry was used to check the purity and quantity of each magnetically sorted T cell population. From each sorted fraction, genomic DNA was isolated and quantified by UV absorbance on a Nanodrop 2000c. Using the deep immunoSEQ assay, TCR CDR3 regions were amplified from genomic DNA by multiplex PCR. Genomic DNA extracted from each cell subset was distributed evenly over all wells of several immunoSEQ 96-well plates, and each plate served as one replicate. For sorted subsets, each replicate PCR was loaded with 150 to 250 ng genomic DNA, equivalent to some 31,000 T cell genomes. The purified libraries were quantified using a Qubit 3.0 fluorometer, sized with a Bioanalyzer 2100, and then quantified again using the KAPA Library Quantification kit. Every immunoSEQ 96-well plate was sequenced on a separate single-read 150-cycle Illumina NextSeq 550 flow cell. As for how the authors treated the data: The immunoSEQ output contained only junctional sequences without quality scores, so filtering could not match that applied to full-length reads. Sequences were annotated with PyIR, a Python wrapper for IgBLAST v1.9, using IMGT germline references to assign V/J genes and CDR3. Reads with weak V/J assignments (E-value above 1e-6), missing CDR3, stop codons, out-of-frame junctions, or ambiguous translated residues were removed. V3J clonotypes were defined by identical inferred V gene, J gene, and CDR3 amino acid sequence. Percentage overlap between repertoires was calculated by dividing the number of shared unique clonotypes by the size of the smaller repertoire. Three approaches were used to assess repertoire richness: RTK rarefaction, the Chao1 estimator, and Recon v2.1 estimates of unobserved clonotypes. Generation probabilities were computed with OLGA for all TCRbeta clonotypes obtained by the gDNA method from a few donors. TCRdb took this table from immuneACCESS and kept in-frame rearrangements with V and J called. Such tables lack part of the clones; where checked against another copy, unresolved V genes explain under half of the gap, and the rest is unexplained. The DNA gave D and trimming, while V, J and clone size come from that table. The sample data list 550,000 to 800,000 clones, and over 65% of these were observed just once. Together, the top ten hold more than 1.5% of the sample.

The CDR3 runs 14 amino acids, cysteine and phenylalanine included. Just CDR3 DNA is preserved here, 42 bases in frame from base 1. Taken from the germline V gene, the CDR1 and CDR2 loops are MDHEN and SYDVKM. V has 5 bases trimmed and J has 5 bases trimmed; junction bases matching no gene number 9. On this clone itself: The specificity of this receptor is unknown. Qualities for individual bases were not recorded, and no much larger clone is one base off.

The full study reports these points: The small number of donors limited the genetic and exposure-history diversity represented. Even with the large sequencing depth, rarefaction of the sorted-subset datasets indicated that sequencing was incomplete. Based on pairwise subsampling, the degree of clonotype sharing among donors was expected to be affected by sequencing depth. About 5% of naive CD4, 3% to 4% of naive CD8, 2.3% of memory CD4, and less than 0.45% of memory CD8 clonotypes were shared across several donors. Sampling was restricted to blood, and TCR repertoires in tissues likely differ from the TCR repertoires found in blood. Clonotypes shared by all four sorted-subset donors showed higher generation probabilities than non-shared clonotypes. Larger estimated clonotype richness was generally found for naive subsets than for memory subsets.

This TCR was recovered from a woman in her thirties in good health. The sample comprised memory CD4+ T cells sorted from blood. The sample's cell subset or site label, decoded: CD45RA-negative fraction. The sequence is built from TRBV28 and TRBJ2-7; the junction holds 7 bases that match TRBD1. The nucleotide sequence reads TGTGCCAGCAGTCCCGACAGGGAGAGGAACGAGCAGTACTTC. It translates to CASSPDRERNEQYF. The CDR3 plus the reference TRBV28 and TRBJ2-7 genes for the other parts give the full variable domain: DVKVTQSSRYLVKRTGEKVFLECVQDMDHENMFWYRQDPGLGLRLIYFSYDVKMKEKGDIPEGYSVSREKKERFSLILESASTNQTSMYLCASSPDRERNEQYFGPGTRLTVT.